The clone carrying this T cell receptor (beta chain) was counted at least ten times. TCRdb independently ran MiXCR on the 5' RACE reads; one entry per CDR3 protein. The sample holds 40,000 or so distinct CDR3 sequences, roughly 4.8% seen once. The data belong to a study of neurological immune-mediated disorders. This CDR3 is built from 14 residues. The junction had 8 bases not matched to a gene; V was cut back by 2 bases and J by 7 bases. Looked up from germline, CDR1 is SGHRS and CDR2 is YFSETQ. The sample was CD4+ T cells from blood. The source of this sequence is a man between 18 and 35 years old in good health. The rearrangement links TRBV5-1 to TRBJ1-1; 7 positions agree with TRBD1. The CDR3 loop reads CASSFAGTAGEAFF. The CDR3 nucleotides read TGCGCCAGCAGCTTTGCCGGGACAGCGGGTGAAGCTTTCTTT.